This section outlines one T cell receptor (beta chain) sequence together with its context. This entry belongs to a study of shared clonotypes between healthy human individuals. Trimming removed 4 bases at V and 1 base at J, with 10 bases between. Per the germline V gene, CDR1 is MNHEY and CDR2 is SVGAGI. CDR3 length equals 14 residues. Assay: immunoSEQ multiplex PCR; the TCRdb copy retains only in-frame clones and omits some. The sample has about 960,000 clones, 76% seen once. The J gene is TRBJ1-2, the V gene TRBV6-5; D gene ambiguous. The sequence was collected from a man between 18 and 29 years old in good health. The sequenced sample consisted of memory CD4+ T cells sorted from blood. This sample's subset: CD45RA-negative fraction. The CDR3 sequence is CASSLRQRNYGYTF. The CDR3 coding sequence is TGTGCCAGCAGTTTACGGCAACGTAACTATGGCTACACCTTC.